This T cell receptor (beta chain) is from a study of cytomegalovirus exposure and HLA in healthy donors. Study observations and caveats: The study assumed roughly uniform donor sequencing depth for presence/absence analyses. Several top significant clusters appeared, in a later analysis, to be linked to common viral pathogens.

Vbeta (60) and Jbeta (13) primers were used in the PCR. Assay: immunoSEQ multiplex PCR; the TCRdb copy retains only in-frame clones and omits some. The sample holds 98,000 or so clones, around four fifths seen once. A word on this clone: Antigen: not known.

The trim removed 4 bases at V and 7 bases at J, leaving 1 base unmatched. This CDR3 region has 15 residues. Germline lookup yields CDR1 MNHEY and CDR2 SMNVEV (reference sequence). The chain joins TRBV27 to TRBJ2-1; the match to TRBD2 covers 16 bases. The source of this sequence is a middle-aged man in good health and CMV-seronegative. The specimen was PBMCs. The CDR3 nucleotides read TGTGCCAGCAGTTGGGGACTAGCGGGAGGGAATGAGCAGTTCTTC. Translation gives CASSWGLAGGNEQFF.